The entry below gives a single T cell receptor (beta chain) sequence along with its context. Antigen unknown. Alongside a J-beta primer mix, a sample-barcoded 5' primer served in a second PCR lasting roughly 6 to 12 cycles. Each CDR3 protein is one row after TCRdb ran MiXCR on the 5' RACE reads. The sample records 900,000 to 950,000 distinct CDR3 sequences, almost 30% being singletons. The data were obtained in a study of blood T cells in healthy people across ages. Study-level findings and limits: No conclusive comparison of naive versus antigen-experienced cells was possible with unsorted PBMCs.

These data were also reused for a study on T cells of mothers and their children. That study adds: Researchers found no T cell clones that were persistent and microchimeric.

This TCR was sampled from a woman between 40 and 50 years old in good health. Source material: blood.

The CDR3 reads CASSISTGTPNDYGYTF. CDR3 bases: TGTGCCAGCAGCATATCAACCGGGACACCGAACGACTATGGCTACACCTTC. The chain recombines TRBV7-2 with TRBJ1-2; D possibly corresponds to TRBD1 (6 bases). V lost 5 bases, J lost 3 bases, and 22 bases lay in between. In germline, CDR1 is SGHTA, CDR2 FQGNSA. The CDR3 is made up of 17 amino acids.